This record covers a single TCR beta chain. The sample belongs to a study of T cells in Graves' hyperthyroidism and ophthalmopathy. The CDR3 contains 14 residues. Germline loops: CDR1 SGHTA, CDR2 FQGNSA. V lost 4 bases and J 2 bases, leaving 12 bases between the germline ends. Diagnoses used clinical symptoms, serum thyroxine and TRAb, thyroid ultrasound and orbital computed tomography. Amplified regions were TCR beta CDR3 sequences from RNA transcripts. The HTBI primer set served for first-round RT-PCR of the TCR CDR3. TCRdb re-derived calls from the multiplex PCR reads in MiXCR, one entry per CDR3 protein. This table has about 540,000 distinct CDR3 sequences, under 60% appearing once.

This TCR came from a woman between 18 and 29 years old with Graves' hyperthyroidism. The sequencing sample was made of peripheral blood or thyroid tissue (not recorded which). The rearrangement uses TRBV7-2 and TRBJ2-7; D remains ambiguous. The DNA of the CDR3 is TGTGCCAGCAGCTCCGGACGAGGAACCTACGAGCAGTACTTC. Translated: CASSSGRGTYEQYF.